Listed below are T cell receptor beta chains from one sample, sequenced in a study of T cells in localized non-small cell lung cancer. The method was immunoSEQ multiplex PCR; TCRdb's version includes in-frame clones alone and lacks a portion of them. Of 6,000 or so clones listed, over 14% are singletons. The source material was normal lung tissue next to the tumor, sampled before any cancer treatment. All receptors derive from a male donor at least 60 years old with stage II squamous cell lung carcinoma. Each CDR3 is given with its conserved first and last residue. Each record gives: J gene, clone size, D gene, V gene, CDR3 DNA, CDR3 protein. The D gene is left open where the match is weak. The size field is filled for only some rows; it gives once, few, many or a size class.

J: TRBJ2-7; size: few; D: TRBD2; V: TRBV6-8; DNA: TGTGCCGGAGGCCTAGCGGGAAGCTCCTACGAGCAGTACTTC; CDR3: CAGGLAGSSYEQYF
J: TRBJ1-5; size: few; D: -; V: TRBV6-8; DNA: TGTGCCAGCAGTTATGATACCCGGGCGGTCCATTTT; CDR3: CASSYDTRAVHF
J: TRBJ1-4; size: few; D: -; V: TRBV15; DNA: TGTGCCACCAGCCCGCTCCCAGGGCGGGATGAAAAACTGTTTTTT; CDR3: CATSPLPGRDEKLFF
J: TRBJ1-3; size: -; D: -; V: TRBV30; DNA: TGTGCCTGGAGTGTGGGGGCAACTGGAAACACCATATATTTT; CDR3: CAWSVGATGNTIYF
J: TRBJ2-1; size: -; D: TRBD2; V: TRBV29-1; DNA: TGCAGCGTTCGGGGGGGAGAATTACCGCAGGTTTCATATAATGAGCAGTTCTTC; CDR3: CSVRGGELPQVSYNEQFF
J: TRBJ1-1; size: -; D: TRBD1; V: TRBV19; DNA: TGTGCCAGTACCCGGGACAGGGGGCTTAACACTGAAGCTTTCTTT; CDR3: CASTRDRGLNTEAFF
J: TRBJ1-1; size: -; D: -; V: TRBV4-1; DNA: TGCGCCAGCAGCCAAGTTTTGGGGGGGGGCCTGAACACTGAAGCTTTCTTT; CDR3: CASSQVLGGGLNTEAFF
J: TRBJ2-7; size: -; D: -; V: TRBV9; DNA: TGTGCCAGCAGCCCCTACGGAAACTACGAGCAGTACTTC; CDR3: CASSPYGNYEQYF
J: TRBJ1-1; size: few; D: -; V: TRBV6-8; DNA: TGTGCCAGCACCAAGCAGGGAATGAACACTGAAGCTTTCTTT; CDR3: CASTKQGMNTEAFF
J: TRBJ2-5; size: few; D: TRBD1; V: TRBV28; DNA: TGTGCCAGCAGCTTTAGAAGGACAGGGGCAGAGACCCAGTACTTC; CDR3: CASSFRRTGAETQYF